The T cell receptor beta chain under discussion was sequenced for a study of cytomegalovirus exposure and HLA in healthy donors. Study-wide points: Links to common viral pathogens appeared, in a later analysis, for several of the most significant clusters. The study put some 160 TCR beta chains on its list as cytomegalovirus-associated. The HLA-A and HLA-B alleles of most subjects were reportedly predicted accurately from TCR beta sequences. Later analysis identified a missense DCLRE1C variant that was linked to TCR beta V- and J-gene trimming.

Amplification used 60 Vbeta primers and 13 Jbeta primers. The table came from immunoSEQ multiplex PCR; TCRdb's copy has only in-frame clones and leaves some out. The repertoire includes some 190,000 clones, around four fifths of them detected once, and 0.95% to 1.5% sits in the top ten. Regarding this clone: Its antigen is undetermined. Other nucleotide sequences in the sample specify the same CDR3.

V was shortened by 6 bases and J by 10 bases, with 16 bases between the two germline ends. Germline V gene data show CDR1 as MNHEY and CDR2 as SMNVEV (reference sequence). The CDR3 spans 14 residues. The chain couples TRBV27 to TRBJ1-6; the D is unclear. Sequencing was carried out using PBMCs. The clonotype was recovered from a boy younger than 10 in good health and CMV-seronegative. In DNA, the CDR3 is TGTGCCAGCAGCATGTGGGAGAGTGAGTCACCCCTCCACTTT. It codes for CASSMWESESPLHF.